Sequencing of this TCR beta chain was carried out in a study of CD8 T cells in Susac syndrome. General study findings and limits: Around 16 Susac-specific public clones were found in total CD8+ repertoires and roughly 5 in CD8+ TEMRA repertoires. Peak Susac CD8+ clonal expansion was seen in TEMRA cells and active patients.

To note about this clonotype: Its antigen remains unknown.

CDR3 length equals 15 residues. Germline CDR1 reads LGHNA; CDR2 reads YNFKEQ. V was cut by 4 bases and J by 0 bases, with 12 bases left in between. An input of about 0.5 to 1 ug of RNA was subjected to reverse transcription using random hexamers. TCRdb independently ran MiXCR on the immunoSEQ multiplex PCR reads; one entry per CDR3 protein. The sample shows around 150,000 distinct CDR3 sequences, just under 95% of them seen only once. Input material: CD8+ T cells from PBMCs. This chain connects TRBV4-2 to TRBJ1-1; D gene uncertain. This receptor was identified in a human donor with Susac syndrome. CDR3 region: CASSPRAGMNTEAFF. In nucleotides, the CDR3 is TGTGCCAGCAGCCCTCGAGCAGGCATGAACACTGAAGCTTTCTTT.